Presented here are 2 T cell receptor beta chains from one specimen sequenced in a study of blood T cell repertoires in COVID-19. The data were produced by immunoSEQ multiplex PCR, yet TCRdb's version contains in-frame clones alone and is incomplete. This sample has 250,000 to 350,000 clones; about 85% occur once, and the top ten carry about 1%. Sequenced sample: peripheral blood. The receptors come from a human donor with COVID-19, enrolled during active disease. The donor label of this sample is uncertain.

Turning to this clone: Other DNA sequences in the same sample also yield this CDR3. CDR3 loop: CASSLGGSYGYTF. CDR3 sequence (DNA): TGTGCCAGCAGTTTGGGCGGGAGCTATGGCTACACCTTC. V usage is TRBV28 and J usage is TRBJ1-2; no firm D call. This CDR3 comprises 13 residues. V shed 3 bases and J shed 4 bases, with 9 bases lying between them. Germline V lookup: CDR1 MDHEN, CDR2 SYDVKM.

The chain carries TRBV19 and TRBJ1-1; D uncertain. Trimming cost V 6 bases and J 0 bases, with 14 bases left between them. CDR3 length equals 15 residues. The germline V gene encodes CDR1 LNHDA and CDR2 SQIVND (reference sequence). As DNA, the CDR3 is TGTGCCAGTAGCACTTTAAGATTAATGAACACTGAAGCTTTCTTT. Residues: CASSTLRLMNTEAFF.